The clone carrying this TCR beta chain was seen a handful of times. Its antigen is not known. The data stem from a study of glioma-infiltrating T cells after dendritic cell vaccination. As for the study in general: The vaccine used monocyte-derived dendritic cells pulsed overnight with autologous tumor lysate.

Some clones are missing from TCRdb's copy, which holds only in-frame ones; the method was immunoSEQ multiplex PCR. The sample comprises about 64,000 clones, approximately 78% of which are singletons, and over 8.5% rests with the top ten. PBMC sampling occurred before vaccination, two weeks after the third dose, and at progression. The study, taken as a whole, reports: Longer survival after dendritic cell vaccination followed higher pretreatment TIL content.

The CDR3 runs to 15 residues. V dropped 2 bases and J dropped 7; count of bases not matched to a gene: 9. CDR1 is MNHNS, CDR2 SASEGT, per germline. The rearrangement uses TRBV6-1 and TRBJ2-7, with 9 bases that match TRBD1. This TCR came from a human donor with glioblastoma. The specimen was blood, collected before dendritic cell vaccination. The CDR3 bases are TGTGCCAGCAGTGAAATGTCGGGACAGGGCCGGGAGCAGTACTTC. Translated: CASSEMSGQGREQYF.